This TCR beta chain was sequenced for a study of OX40 agonist ivuxolimab in advanced cancers. Overall study: The treatment was a fully human IgG2 OX40 agonist, ivuxolimab.

Clones were sequenced by immunoSEQ multiplex PCR, and TCRdb holds only the in-frame ones, with some missing. There are 45,000 to 70,000 clones in the sample; roughly 89% occur only once, and about 1.4% lies in the top ten. CDR3 length: 14 amino acids. V lost 5 bases to trimming and J lost 5 bases; unmatched junction nucleotides: 4. Germline-derived CDR1 and CDR2 are SEHNR and FQNEAQ (reference sequence). The TCR sequence derives from an adult with an advanced solid tumor such as melanoma, head and neck, liver or kidney cancer. Here the sequenced sample was CD4+ or CD8+ T cells sorted from blood, taken in a trial of the OX40 agonist ivuxolimab. This chain connects TRBV7-9 to TRBJ1-5, with TRBD1 matching over 9 bases. The CDR3 DNA follows: TGTGCCAGCAGCGCCACAGGGGGCGATCAGCCCCAGCATTTT. This translates into CASSATGGDQPQHF.